One and the same sample provided the 13 T cell receptor beta chains below, sequenced in a study of control samples from healthy donors and cancer patients. Libraries were prepared by immunoSEQ multiplex PCR; TCRdb keeps only in-frame clonotypes and omits some of them. Found here are about 150,000 clones, over 90% of them singletons; the top ten hold approximately 2.5%. The specimen sequenced was blood. Every receptor here comes from a man aged 50 to 60 in good health.

The chain recombines TRBV5-1 with TRBJ2-2; 11 bases map to TRBD1. The CDR3 consists of 17 residues. Germline assignment: CDR1 SGHRS and CDR2 YFSETQ. The J segment lost 5 bases and the V segment lost 0 bases, leaving 6 bases of the junction unmatched. In DNA form, the CDR3 reads TGCGCCAGCAGCTTGGTTGGACAGGGGGCCATGACCGGGGAGCTGTTTTTT. Translating it yields CASSLVGQGAMTGELFF.

The CDR3 region has the DNA TGCGCCAGCAGCCCCGGGAGACAGGGACTAGCCAAAAACATTCAGTACTTC. As protein: CASSPGRQGLAKNIQYF. This sequence joins TRBV4-1 and TRBJ2-4; D might be TRBD1 (7 bases). Germline loops: CDR1 MGHRA, CDR2 YSYEKL. V was clipped by 4 bases and J by 0 bases, with 16 bases between them. The CDR3 consists of 17 residues.

The V call is TRBV28, the J call TRBJ1-3, with D possibly being TRBD1 (6 bases). Germline V lookup: CDR1 MDHEN, CDR2 SYDVKM. V lost 3 bases and J lost 6, with 12 bases in between. This CDR3 spans 14 amino acids. CDR3 bases: TGTGCCAGCAGTTTTGGGGGGCGCGAAAACACCATATATTTT. Translated: CASSFGGRENTIYF.

V usage is TRBV28 and J usage is TRBJ2-2; no definite D call. CDR1 MDHEN and CDR2 SYDVKM come from the germline V gene. V lost 1 base and J 6 bases, leaving 6 bases between the germline ends. This CDR3 has 13 amino acids. CDR3 sequence: CASSLLAPGELFF. The CDR3 DNA reads TGTGCCAGCAGTTTATTGGCACCCGGGGAGCTGTTTTTT. Drawing the rest from reference TRBV28 and TRBJ2-2, the complete variable domain is DVKVTQSSRYLVKRTGEKVFLECVQDMDHENMFWYRQDPGLGLRLIYFSYDVKMKEKGDIPEGYSVSREKKERFSLILESASTNQTSMYLCASSLLAPGELFFGEGSRLTVL.

The chain employs TRBV27 and TRBJ2-7; 10 bases are shared with TRBD2. The germline gives CDR1 MNHEY, CDR2 SMNVEV (reference sequence). V was clipped by 5 bases and J by 8 bases; unmatched bases: 15. The CDR3 is made up of 16 amino acids. The CDR3 DNA is TGTGCCAGCAGTCCCACTAGCGGGATCTCCTCTAAGAAGCAGTACTTC. Translating it yields CASSPTSGISSKKQYF.

This clone was counted a few times. This chain links TRBV27 with TRBJ1-6; unclear D gene. CDR3 length: 13 amino acids. CDR1 and CDR2 from the germline V gene are MNHEY and SMNVEV (reference sequence). Between the trimmed V and J ends, which lost 6 bases and 14 bases, there was a span of 17 bases. The chain's CDR3 is CASSSPSRVSLHF. DNA of the CDR3: TGTGCCAGCAGCTCTCCTTCGCGGGTGTCCCTCCACTTT.

CDR3 loop: CASSQDLGSQGYTF. The CDR3 nucleotides are TGTGCCAGCAGCCAAGATCTGGGCAGTCAGGGCTACACCTTC. The chain joins TRBV14 to TRBJ1-2, with D unresolved. The CDR3 sequence is 14 residues long. Germline CDR1 reads SGHDN; CDR2 reads FVKESK. Trimming removed 0 bases at V and 8 bases at J, with 13 bases between.

In its sample, this clone was seen once. The chain has TRBV27 and TRBJ1-1; D remains ambiguous. Deletions cut 5 bases from V and 4 bases from J, with 14 bases between. Germline V gene sequence: CDR1 MNHEY, CDR2 SMNVEV (reference sequence). This CDR3 is built from 14 residues. This CDR3 is CASSTPHIPTEAFF. For the CDR3, the DNA is TGTGCCAGCAGTACCCCCCACATCCCCACTGAAGCTTTCTTT.

The chain links TRBV6-5 to TRBJ2-7; 11 bases agree with TRBD2. The CDR3 length is 15 residues. From germline, CDR1 is MNHEY and CDR2 SVGAGI. Trimming took 6 bases from V and 4 from J; bases not matched to a gene: 8. The DNA for the CDR3 is TGTGCCAGCAGGGCTCCACTAGCGGGAGTATACGAGCAGTACTTC. Translated: CASRAPLAGVYEQYF.

A word on this clone: Other nucleotide sequences from this sample produce the same CDR3. The CDR3 nucleotides read TGTGCCAGCAGCCAATCCTACGAGCAGTACTTC. Encoded protein: CASSQSYEQYF. V usage is TRBV3-1 (or the pseudogene TRBV3-2) and J usage is TRBJ2-7; no reliable D call. Germline-derived CDR1 and CDR2 are LGHDT and YNNKEL (reference sequence). Trimming removed 2 bases at V and 1 base at J, with 0 bases between. The length of the CDR3 is 11 residues.

The chain carries TRBV3-1 (or the pseudogene TRBV3-2) and TRBJ2-5; perhaps TRBD1 as D (6 bases). Germline CDR1 is LGHDT and CDR2 is YNNKEL (reference sequence). Trimming took off 2 bases at V and 2 bases at J, with 6 bases between the two ends. The CDR3 sequence is 13 residues long. The CDR3 region is CASSQRGQETQYF. The CDR3 DNA reads TGTGCCAGCAGCCAAAGGGGGCAAGAGACCCAGTACTTC.

The V call is TRBV12-3 or TRBV12-4, the J call TRBJ1-2, with D possibly being TRBD1 (5 bases). V lost 6 bases to trimming and J lost 2 bases, with 10 bases between them. The CDR3 runs 13 residues. DNA of the CDR3: TGTGCCAGCAGCTACACAGGAAACTATGGCTACACCTTC. Translating gives CASSYTGNYGYTF.

The V and J genes are TRBV4-1 and TRBJ1-1; 7 nucleotides match TRBD1. Germline values: CDR1 MGHRA, CDR2 YSYEKL. This CDR3 contains 19 residues. V gave up 0 bases and J gave up 4 bases; unmatched junction bases: 17. The DNA of the CDR3 is TGCGCCAGCAGCCAAGAGATCTTCGGGACAGCCATTATTAGCACTGAAGCTTTCTTT. It yields the protein CASSQEIFGTAIISTEAFF.